The 27 T cell receptor beta chains below all came from one sample that was sequenced in a study of blood T cell repertoires in COVID-19. Only in-frame clones appear in the TCRdb table, and some are missing; sequencing was by immunoSEQ multiplex PCR. The repertoire consists of fewer than 200,000 clones, with around 86% occurring once and the leading ten covering roughly 7.5%. The sample comprised peripheral blood. The receptor set was obtained from a woman between 65 and 79 years old with COVID-19, enrolled during active disease.

The chain links TRBV7-2 to TRBJ2-5; TRBD1 might be the D (5 bases). Trimming stripped 2 bases from V and 5 bases from J, with 9 bases between. The length of the CDR3 is 13 residues. The germline V gene has CDR1 SGHTA and CDR2 FQGNSA. Here the CDR3 reads CASSLSRVETQYF. CDR3 bases: TGTGCCAGCAGCTTAAGCAGGGTGGAGACCCAGTACTTC.

This chain uses TRBV28 with TRBJ2-3; 10 positions match TRBD2. The J segment lost 3 bases and the V segment lost 6 bases, leaving 9 bases of the junction unmatched. The CDR3 runs to 16 residues. CDR1 is MDHEN, CDR2 SYDVKM, per germline. The CDR3 region is CASSPRTSGLTDTQYF. The CDR3 DNA reads TGTGCCAGCAGCCCTAGGACTAGCGGACTTACAGATACGCAGTATTTT. Together with reference TRBV28 and TRBJ2-3, the CDR3 gives the full variable domain: DVKVTQSSRYLVKRTGEKVFLECVQDMDHENMFWYRQDPGLGLRLIYFSYDVKMKEKGDIPEGYSVSREKKERFSLILESASTNQTSMYLCASSPRTSGLTDTQYFGPGTRLTVL.

The V call is TRBV28, the J call TRBJ2-1, with 7 bases fitting TRBD2. J was trimmed by 1 base and V by 3 bases; bases with no gene match: 6. This CDR3 comprises 16 residues. The germline V gene has CDR1 MDHEN and CDR2 SYDVKM. This CDR3 is CASSLVGRGSYNEQFF. For the CDR3, the DNA is TGTGCCAGCAGTTTGGTTGGGCGGGGGTCCTACAATGAGCAGTTCTTC.

This clone was seen a few times. The genes are TRBV5-1 and TRBJ2-2; D is possibly TRBD1 (6 bases). This CDR3 has 14 residues. The V gene's germline CDR1 is SGHRS and CDR2 YFSETQ. The germline V and J ends were trimmed by 2 bases and 8 bases, with 13 bases remaining between them. The chain's CDR3 is CASSLNTGFGELFF. The CDR3 region has the DNA TGCGCCAGCAGCTTAAATACAGGGTTTGGGGAGCTGTTTTTT.

The chain couples TRBV3-1 (or the pseudogene TRBV3-2) to TRBJ2-3; a weak D match, TRBD2 (6 bases). The CDR3 extends over 15 amino acids. The germline gives CDR1 LGHDT, CDR2 YNNKEL (reference sequence). The V gene lost 5 bases and the J gene lost 2 bases, with 14 bases spanning the gap. CDR3 amino acids: CASSDAGTFTDTQYF. CDR3 DNA sequence: TGTGCCAGCAGCGACGCCGGGACTTTCACAGATACGCAGTATTTT.

This clone was recorded a few times. The chain employs TRBV7-6 and TRBJ2-7; D remains ambiguous. Trimming removed 1 base at V and 0 bases at J, with 7 bases between. The CDR3 consists of 14 residues. Germline values: CDR1 SGHVS, CDR2 FNYEAQ. This CDR3 is CASSLDGFSYEQYF. Here the CDR3 DNA reads TGTGCCAGCAGCTTAGACGGGTTCTCCTACGAGCAGTACTTC.

The chain is built from TRBV5-6 and TRBJ1-2, with D maybe TRBD1 (5 bases). Trimming removed 5 bases from V and 4 bases from J, with 12 bases in between. Germline V gives CDR1 SGHDT, CDR2 YYEEEE. This CDR3 has 13 amino acids. The CDR3 here is CASSVQGGYGYTF. As DNA, the CDR3 is TGTGCCAGCAGTGTCCAGGGAGGCTATGGCTACACCTTC.

This sequence joins TRBV30 and TRBJ2-1; 7 positions agree with TRBD1. From germline, CDR1 is GTSNPN and CDR2 SVGIG (reference sequence). With V trimmed by 3 bases and J by 4 bases, 9 bases remained unmatched. The CDR3 loop spans 15 amino acids. CDR3 loop: CAWRGRGGQYNEQFF. In DNA, the CDR3 is TGTGCCTGGAGGGGGAGAGGGGGCCAGTACAATGAGCAGTTCTTC. Using reference TRBV30 and TRBJ2-1 for the parts outside the CDR3, the full variable domain is SQTIHQWPATLVQPVGSPLSLECTVEGTSNPNLYWYRQAAGRGLQLLFYSVGIGQISSEVPQNLSASRPQDRQFILSSKKLLLSDSGFYLCAWRGRGGQYNEQFFGPGTRLTVL.

The rearrangement uses TRBV18 and TRBJ2-6, with 9 bases identical to TRBD1. Germline CDR1 KGHSH, CDR2 LQKENI. There are 18 residues in the CDR3. The V segment lost 3 bases and the J segment 1 base; nucleotides outside the gene matches: 7. The CDR3, as DNA: TGTGCCAGCTCACCCTCGGGACAGGGTAGTTCTGGGGCCAACGTCCTGACTTTC. Translated: CASSPSGQGSSGANVLTF.

The V and J genes are TRBV9 and TRBJ2-7; maybe TRBD2 (6 bases). Per the germline V gene, CDR1 is SGDLS and CDR2 is YYNGEE. This CDR3 contains 15 residues. V lost 0 bases and J lost 2, with 12 bases in between. In DNA form, the CDR3 reads TGTGCCAGCAGCGTAGGCGGGGACCCAACCTACGAGCAGTACTTC. Protein sequence: CASSVGGDPTYEQYF.

The genes are TRBV5-1 and TRBJ2-1, with 11 bases fitting TRBD2. CDR3 length equals 16 residues. Per the germline V gene, CDR1 is SGHRS and CDR2 is YFSETQ. V lost 0 bases, J lost 9 bases, and 8 bases stayed unmatched. The CDR3 region has the DNA TGCGCCAGCAGCTTGGCGGCTAGCGGGAGGAGGGGTGAGCAGTTCTTC. This sequence encodes CASSLAASGRRGEQFF.

The V and J genes are TRBV9 and TRBJ1-2, with TRBD1 matching over 9 bases. This CDR3 is built from 15 residues. The V gene's germline CDR1 is SGDLS and CDR2 YYNGEE. V lost 3 bases, J lost 0 bases, and 3 bases stayed unmatched. CDR3 in DNA: TGTGCCAGCAGCGGGGGGGACAGGGCTAACTATGGCTACACCTTC. Encoded protein: CASSGGDRANYGYTF. The full variable domain, its missing parts supplied by reference TRBV9 and TRBJ1-2, is DSGVTQTPKHLITATGQRVTLRCSPRSGDLSVYWYQQSLDQGLQFLIQYYNGEERAKGNILERFSAQQFPDLHSELNLSSLELGDSALYFCASSGGDRANYGYTFGSGTRLTVV.

This rearrangement joins TRBV28 to TRBJ1-1; 9 nucleotides match TRBD1. The CDR3 is 15 amino acids. V dropped 5 bases and J dropped 5; count of bases not matched to a gene: 9. CDR1 MDHEN and CDR2 SYDVKM come from the germline V gene. DNA of the CDR3: TGTGCCAGCAGTAAAACAGGGGGCCGAGGGACTGAAGCTTTCTTT. Translated, it gives CASSKTGGRGTEAFF. The full variable domain, completed using reference TRBV28 and TRBJ1-1, is DVKVTQSSRYLVKRTGEKVFLECVQDMDHENMFWYRQDPGLGLRLIYFSYDVKMKEKGDIPEGYSVSREKKERFSLILESASTNQTSMYLCASSKTGGRGTEAFFGQGTRLTVV.

The chain combines TRBV19 with TRBJ2-4; D possibly corresponds to TRBD2 (6 bases). Trimming left V 3 bases short and J 6 bases short, with 9 bases between. The CDR3 contains 13 residues. Germline V gene data show CDR1 as LNHDA and CDR2 as SQIVND (reference sequence). The CDR3 reads CASSIVRGNIQYF. The CDR3 coding sequence is TGTGCCAGTAGTATTGTGCGGGGAAACATTCAGTACTTC. Full variable domain (rest looked up from reference TRBV19 and TRBJ2-4): DGGITQSPKYLFRKEGQNVTLSCEQNLNHDAMYWYRQDPGQGLRLIYYSQIVNDFQKGDIAEGYSVSREKKESFPLTVTSAQKNPTAFYLCASSIVRGNIQYFGAGTRLSVL.

The chain couples TRBV2 to TRBJ1-5; D is perhaps TRBD1 (5 bases). Trimming stripped 8 bases from V and 3 bases from J, with 11 bases between. CDR3 length: 13 amino acids. Germline V gene data show CDR1 as SNHLY and CDR2 as FYNNEI. The CDR3 DNA sequence: TGTGCCAGCGCGGCAGGGATCAATCAGCCCCAGCATTTT. This gives the protein CASAAGINQPQHF.

This clone came up once. The chain's CDR3 is CASSPWDRAYNEQFF. CDR3 DNA sequence: TGTGCCAGCAGCCCCTGGGACAGGGCCTACAATGAGCAGTTCTTC. V and J are TRBV7-2 and TRBJ2-1; 9 bases agree with TRBD1. This CDR3 spans 15 amino acids. The germline CDR1 and CDR2 sequences are SGHTA and FQGNSA. The trim removed 5 bases at V and 2 bases at J, leaving 4 bases unmatched.

J is TRBJ2-3 and V is TRBV7-2, with a weak D call TRBD2 (6 bases). The length of the CDR3 is 16 residues. Trimming took 5 bases from V and 1 from J, leaving 16 bases between them. Per germline, CDR1 SGHTA and CDR2 FQGNSA. CDR3 residues: CASSPTRRAGTDTQYF. The CDR3 DNA is TGTGCCAGCAGCCCCACCAGGAGGGCCGGCACAGATACGCAGTATTTT. Full variable domain (missing parts from reference TRBV7-2 and TRBJ2-3): GAGVSQSPSNKVTEKGKDVELRCDPISGHTALYWYRQSLGQGLEFLIYFQGNSAPDKSGLPSDRFSAERTGGSVSTLTIQRTQQEDSAVYLCASSPTRRAGTDTQYFGPGTRLTVL.

The chain recombines TRBV2 with TRBJ1-2, with 11 positions matching TRBD1. V was pared by 7 bases and J by 4 bases, with 5 bases of the junction left unmatched. This CDR3 spans 14 amino acids. Germline V gene data show CDR1 as SNHLY and CDR2 as FYNNEI. This CDR3 is CASTGQGASYGYTF. The CDR3 DNA sequence: TGTGCCAGCACCGGACAGGGGGCGAGCTATGGCTACACCTTC.

This chain connects TRBV7-9 to TRBJ2-2, with no clear D. Germline values: CDR1 SEHNR, CDR2 FQNEAQ (reference sequence). Trimming removed 1 base from V and 7 bases from J, with 7 bases in between. This CDR3 region has 13 residues. The CDR3 DNA reads TGTGCCAGCAGCTTAGGCGGAGTCGGGGAGCTGTTTTTT. The encoded protein is CASSLGGVGELFF.

This chain joins TRBV27 and TRBJ1-2; 7 positions match TRBD1. The junction had 4 bases not matched to a gene; V was cut back by 8 bases and J by 1 base. Germline lookup yields CDR1 MNHEY and CDR2 SMNVEV (reference sequence). This CDR3 contains 13 residues. CDR3 loop: CASSRDSNYGYTF. The CDR3 region has the DNA TGTGCCAGCTCCCGGGACAGTAACTATGGCTACACCTTC.

This chain uses TRBV28 with TRBJ1-3; 8 bases are shared with TRBD1. With 5 bases clipped from V and 3 bases from J, the junction kept 9 bases outside the gene matches. This CDR3 comprises 16 residues. From germline, CDR1 is MDHEN and CDR2 SYDVKM. DNA of the CDR3: TGTGCCAGCAGTGGCCCCCGACAGGGGAATGGAAACACCATATATTTT. Translating it yields CASSGPRQGNGNTIYF.

V gene TRBV5-1 combines with J gene TRBJ1-5, with D possibly TRBD1 on 5 matching bases. Germline lookup yields CDR1 SGHRS and CDR2 YFSETQ. Trimming cost V 4 bases and J 6 bases, with 14 bases left between them. This CDR3 is built from 14 residues. The CDR3 loop is CASSLDSVSQPQHF. DNA for the CDR3: TGCGCCAGCAGCCTCGACAGTGTGTCTCAGCCCCAGCATTTT.

This clone is a singleton in its sample. The chain links TRBV5-1 to TRBJ2-7; 7 nucleotides match TRBD2. Germline lookup yields CDR1 SGHRS and CDR2 YFSETQ. V was clipped by 0 bases and J by 3 bases; unmatched bases: 0. The CDR3 is made up of 13 amino acids. The CDR3 bases are TGCGCCAGCAGCTTGGGGGAGGGCTACGAGCAGTACTTC. Its translation: CASSLGEGYEQYF.

This chain joins TRBV5-1 and TRBJ2-3, with TRBD1 identical over 7 bases. This CDR3 has 14 amino acids. Germline lookup yields CDR1 SGHRS and CDR2 YFSETQ. J was trimmed by 6 bases and V by 4 bases; bases with no gene match: 8. The DNA for the CDR3 is TGCGCCAGCAGCCTAGGACAGGAATTGGATACGCAGTATTTT. Translating it yields CASSLGQELDTQYF. The variable domain in full, with the rest retrieved from reference TRBV5-1 and TRBJ2-3, is KAGVTQTPRYLIKTRGQQVTLSCSPISGHRSVSWYQQTPGQGLQFLFEYFSETQRNKGNFPGRFSGRQFSNSRSEMNVSTLELGDSALYLCASSLGQELDTQYFGPGTRLTVL.

In its sample, this clone was seen once. The rearrangement uses TRBV24-1 and TRBJ1-5, with D possibly being TRBD1 (6 bases). Trimming removed 4 bases at V and 6 bases at J, with 9 bases between. This CDR3 is built from 13 residues. CDR1 and CDR2 from the germline V gene are KGHDR and SFDVKD. In nucleotides, the CDR3 is TGTGCCACCAGTGAACAGGGACGTCAGCCCCAGCATTTT. Amino acid sequence: CATSEQGRQPQHF.

The gene calls are TRBV9 and TRBJ1-4, with TRBD1 matching 7 bases. The CDR3 is 21 amino acids. Germline CDR1 is SGDLS and CDR2 is YYNGEE. V shed 4 bases and J 0 bases; nucleotides not matched to a gene: 21. CDR3 in amino acids: CASSPQYPGQPIEATNEKLFF. In nucleotides, the CDR3 is TGTGCCAGCAGCCCACAATATCCGGGACAGCCGATTGAAGCAACTAATGAAAAACTGTTTTTT.

The gene calls are TRBV28 and TRBJ1-2, with 9 bases fitting TRBD1. Unmatched junction bases numbered 18, after V lost 3 bases and J lost 4 bases. Germline V gene lookup returns CDR1 MDHEN and CDR2 SYDVKM. The CDR3 totals 19 residues. The CDR3, as DNA: TGTGCCAGCAGTTTTAGTCCAGGGACAGGGTTTTTCCTTATCTATGGCTACACCTTC. It codes for CASSFSPGTGFFLIYGYTF.